This TCR beta chain is from a study of identifying expanded T cells in peripheral blood. The sample holds a few counts of this clone. Sequencing was performed with immunoSEQ multiplex PCR; in TCRdb, only in-frame clones are kept and a portion is missing. The data contain just over 90,000 clones, 88% of them seen just once; the ten biggest clones take up around 4.3%. Sequenced: blood. This clonotype was obtained from a person between 18 and 75 years old in good health.

CDR3 in amino acids: CAWAGPTLYGYTF. CDR3 coding DNA: TGTGCCTGGGCAGGTCCTACTCTCTATGGCTACACCTTC. This chain joins TRBV30 and TRBJ1-2; the D is unclear. The length of the CDR3 is 13 residues. Germline values: CDR1 GTSNPN, CDR2 SVGIG (reference sequence). The V end was cut by 5 bases, the J end by 4 bases, with 14 bases between.